The 24 T cell receptor beta chains presented below share a single source sample, sequenced in a study of shared clonotypes between healthy human individuals. Data came from immunoSEQ multiplex PCR; TCRdb stores just in-frame clones and leaves some out. The top ten hold over 10% of the sample, which has 450,000 to 600,000 clones, 79% seen once. Sequenced sample: PBMCs. These receptors came from a woman between 40 and 55 years old in good health. Some clones in this sample may be carry-over from other donors' samples.

This clone turned up a few times. The chain carries TRBV11-2 and TRBJ2-3; tentatively, D is TRBD2 (7 bases). The length of the CDR3 is 17 residues. Trimming shortened V by 5 bases and J by 2 bases, and 20 bases separated the two germline ends. Germline loops: CDR1 SGHAT, CDR2 FQNNGV. Here the CDR3 DNA reads TGTGCCAGCAGCCGCCGGCCCGGGGGGCGGGCCACAGATACGCAGTATTTT. It is translated as CASSRRPGGRATDTQYF.

J is TRBJ2-3 and V is TRBV7-9, with 8 positions matching TRBD1. From germline, CDR1 is SEHNR and CDR2 FQNEAQ (reference sequence). V shed 2 bases and J 3 bases; nucleotides not matched to a gene: 7. CDR3 length equals 16 residues. The DNA of the CDR3 is TGTGCCAGCAGCTTACAGGGGGCATGGTTTACAGATACGCAGTATTTT. This codes for CASSLQGAWFTDTQYF.

The chain uses TRBV23-1 and TRBJ2-7, with TRBD2 matching over 9 bases. TRBV23-1 is sorted into the ORF group, with uncertain function. The CDR3 has 16 amino acids. V trimming: 0 bases; J trimming: 7 bases; junction bases outside the gene matches: 10. The CDR3 coding sequence is TGCGCCAGCAGTCAATCTGAAGAGCGGGAGGCGGGGGAGCAGTACTTC. This gives the protein CASSQSEEREAGEQYF.

The rearrangement links TRBV10-3 to TRBJ2-2; 13 bases match TRBD2. J was trimmed by 4 bases and V by 7 bases; bases with no gene match: 9. The CDR3 is made up of 17 amino acids. The germline CDR1 and CDR2 sequences are ENHRY and SYGVKD. CDR3 nucleotides: TGTGCCATCAAACCCGGACTAGCGGGAGAGAGCACCGGGGAGCTGTTTTTT. Encoded protein: CAIKPGLAGESTGELFF.

The chain uses TRBV9 and TRBJ2-3; D call uncertain. This CDR3 comprises 13 residues. The ends were cut back, 2 bases at V and 4 bases at J, with 8 bases in the middle. Germline lookup yields CDR1 SGDLS and CDR2 YYNGEE. The CDR3 loop reads CASSVVESDTQYF. CDR3 nucleotide sequence: TGTGCCAGCAGCGTTGTAGAGTCAGATACGCAGTATTTT. Supplemented by reference TRBV9 and TRBJ2-3, the full variable domain reads DSGVTQTPKHLITATGQRVTLRCSPRSGDLSVYWYQQSLDQGLQFLIQYYNGEERAKGNILERFSAQQFPDLHSELNLSSLELGDSALYFCASSVVESDTQYFGPGTRLTVL.

In the case of this clone: At the DNA level, this CDR3 is encoded by other sequences in the same sample as well. The chain joins TRBV18 to TRBJ2-3; D gene unclear. The germline CDR1 and CDR2 sequences are KGHSH and LQKENI. This CDR3 is built from 14 residues. V lost 3 bases and J lost 2, with 9 bases in between. In nucleotides, the CDR3 is TGTGCCAGCTCACCGGGTCCGACCACAGATACGCAGTATTTT. Its translation is CASSPGPTTDTQYF.

The J gene is TRBJ2-3, the V gene TRBV5-1, with 13 positions matching TRBD2. V was pared by 1 base and J by 1 base, with 18 bases of the junction left unmatched. The germline CDR1 and CDR2 sequences are SGHRS and YFSETQ. The CDR3 runs to 22 residues. Here the CDR3 DNA reads TGCGCCAGCAGCTTGCCTACCCCCGGGACTAGCGGGATTTTGGGTGGCACAGATACGCAGTATTTT. It specifies CASSLPTPGTSGILGGTDTQYF. The entire variable domain, with the rest obtained from reference TRBV5-1 and TRBJ2-3, is as follows: KAGVTQTPRYLIKTRGQQVTLSCSPISGHRSVSWYQQTPGQGLQFLFEYFSETQRNKGNFPGRFSGRQFSNSRSEMNVSTLELGDSALYLCASSLPTPGTSGILGGTDTQYFGPGTRLTVL.

In its sample, this clone was seen once. This chain connects TRBV19 to TRBJ2-7; D gene ambiguous. The CDR3 contains 13 residues. Per the germline V gene, CDR1 is LNHDA and CDR2 is SQIVND (reference sequence). Trimming pared 3 bases from V and 7 bases from J, leaving 13 bases between. The DNA for the CDR3 is TGTGCCAGTAGTATTTCTAGGGCTGGGGAGCAGTACTTC. This sequence encodes CASSISRAGEQYF.

This clone was found a few times. The rearrangement links TRBV4-3 to TRBJ2-3, with 11 bases lining up with TRBD2. The germline gives CDR1 LGHNA, CDR2 YSLEER. The J segment lost 4 bases and the V segment lost 1 base, leaving 7 bases of the junction unmatched. The CDR3 contains 17 residues. The CDR3 sequence is CASSQAVTSGSADTQYF. The CDR3 nucleotides are TGCGCCAGCAGCCAAGCTGTTACTAGCGGGAGCGCAGATACGCAGTATTTT.

V and J are TRBV6-1 and TRBJ2-3; TRBD1 aligns across 7 bases. The CDR3 runs to 15 residues. V lost 6 bases to trimming and J lost 0 bases; unmatched junction nucleotides: 6. Looked up from germline, CDR1 is MNHNS and CDR2 is SASEGT. The CDR3 DNA follows: TGTGCCAGCAGCGTCCGGGACAGAAGCACAGATACGCAGTATTTT. As protein: CASSVRDRSTDTQYF.

This clone was seen many times. V and J are TRBV11-2 and TRBJ2-4; D unresolved. Trimming left V 5 bases short and J 1 base short, with 12 bases between. The CDR3 sequence is 15 residues long. Germline V gives CDR1 SGHAT, CDR2 FQNNGV. Here the CDR3 DNA reads TGTGCCAGCAGCCCCCATTCCGGGGCCAAAAACATTCAGTACTTC. It is translated as CASSPHSGAKNIQYF.

The chain couples TRBV11-2 to TRBJ1-4; no clear D gene. The germline CDR1 and CDR2 sequences are SGHAT and FQNNGV. This CDR3 has 13 residues. Trimming took off 5 bases at V and 5 bases at J, with 9 bases between the two ends. CDR3 loop: CASSATMNEKLFF. The CDR3 DNA reads as TGTGCCAGCAGCGCAACCATGAATGAAAAACTGTTTTTT.

CDR3 in DNA: TGTGCCAGCTCGGAGGGCTACGAGCAGTACTTC. Protein product: CASSEGYEQYF. V usage is TRBV28 and J usage is TRBJ2-7, with D perhaps matching TRBD2 (6 bases). Germline V gene sequence: CDR1 MDHEN, CDR2 SYDVKM. The CDR3 has 11 residues. V lost 8 bases and J 3 bases, leaving 8 bases between the germline ends.

The chain is built from TRBV28 and TRBJ2-5; 8 bases line up with TRBD2. The germline V gene encodes CDR1 MDHEN and CDR2 SYDVKM. The CDR3 covers 19 residues. V was clipped by 4 bases and J by 2 bases; unmatched bases: 18. CDR3 sequence: CASSSRARSGSWRQETQYF. The CDR3 bases are TGTGCCAGCAGTTCCCGAGCCCGCAGCGGGAGTTGGCGGCAAGAGACCCAGTACTTC.

The table lists this clone with a few counts. V is TRBV28 and J is TRBJ1-2; D not certain. CDR1 and CDR2 (germline): MDHEN, SYDVKM. Between the trimmed V and J ends, which lost 4 bases and 0 bases, there was a span of 12 bases. There are 15 residues in the CDR3. CDR3 region: CASSSDGMTNYGYTF. DNA for the CDR3: TGTGCCAGCAGTTCGGACGGAATGACTAACTATGGCTACACCTTC.

The chain uses TRBV5-1 and TRBJ1-1; weak D call: TRBD1 (6 bases). The CDR3 runs to 13 residues. Germline CDR1 and CDR2: SGHRS and YFSETQ. The ends were cut back, 5 bases at V and 0 bases at J, with 8 bases in the middle. CDR3 residues: CASRGQMNTEAFF. CDR3 coding DNA: TGCGCCAGCAGGGGACAAATGAACACTGAAGCTTTCTTT.

This sequence joins TRBV27 and TRBJ2-1; 7 nucleotides line up with TRBD2. V was clipped by 5 bases and J by 0 bases; unmatched bases: 4. This CDR3 spans 15 amino acids. Germline CDR1 reads MNHEY; CDR2 reads SMNVEV (reference sequence). The CDR3 here is CASSRSGTSYNEQFF. DNA of the CDR3: TGTGCCAGCAGTCGAAGCGGGACCTCCTACAATGAGCAGTTCTTC.

The rearrangement uses TRBV19 and TRBJ2-6, with D hard to call. The V and J ends lost 3 bases and 1 base respectively, with 10 bases between them. Germline loops: CDR1 LNHDA, CDR2 SQIVND (reference sequence). The CDR3 contains 16 residues. The CDR3: CASSISEGSGANVLTF. The DNA for the CDR3 is TGTGCCAGTAGTATTTCCGAAGGTTCTGGGGCCAACGTCCTGACTTTC.

This sequence joins TRBV5-4 and TRBJ2-7, with TRBD2 matching over 12 bases. CDR1 is SGHNT and CDR2 is YYREEE in the germline V gene (reference sequence). The V segment lost 2 bases and the J segment 4 bases; nucleotides outside the gene matches: 4. The CDR3 has 15 residues. The CDR3 loop reads CASSFRTSGTYEQYF. The CDR3 nucleotides read TGTGCCAGCAGCTTTCGGACTAGCGGGACTTACGAGCAGTACTTC.

This clone was picked up one time. The chain joins TRBV19 to TRBJ2-1, with 7 positions matching TRBD2. Germline V lookup: CDR1 LNHDA, CDR2 SQIVND (reference sequence). The CDR3 spans 13 residues. With 5 bases clipped from V and 9 bases from J, the junction kept 7 bases outside the gene matches. Here the CDR3 reads CASSPRLAGEQFF. As DNA, the CDR3 is TGTGCCAGTAGTCCCCGACTAGCCGGTGAGCAGTTCTTC.

The V call is TRBV28, the J call TRBJ1-2; D is unresolved. CDR3 size: 14 residues. Trimming stripped 1 base from V and 2 bases from J, with 8 bases between. Per germline, CDR1 MDHEN and CDR2 SYDVKM. CDR3 nucleotide sequence: TGTGCCAGCAGTTTATATACAGCCAACTATGGCTACACCTTC. Amino acid sequence: CASSLYTANYGYTF.

This sequence joins TRBV5-1 and TRBJ2-7, with unresolved D. Germline V gene data show CDR1 as SGHRS and CDR2 as YFSETQ. This CDR3 has 14 amino acids. Trimming took 0 bases from V and 7 from J, leaving 14 bases between them. CDR3 region: CASSLVAGSREQYF. In DNA, the CDR3 is TGCGCCAGCAGCTTGGTCGCCGGCTCGAGGGAGCAGTACTTC.

The V and J genes are TRBV5-8 and TRBJ2-3; D possibly corresponds to TRBD2 (6 bases). Trimming shortened V by 4 bases and J by 4 bases, and 22 bases separated the two germline ends. Germline CDR1 SGHTS, CDR2 YDEGEE. The length of the CDR3 is 17 residues. CDR3 sequence (DNA): TGTGCCAGCAGCGCGAATATAGCGGTGTATGGCTCAGATACGCAGTATTTT. Translated: CASSANIAVYGSDTQYF.

This clone showed up just a few times. Here the CDR3 reads CASSDSGTGELFF. In DNA form, the CDR3 reads TGTGCCAGCAGTGACTCGGGTACCGGGGAGCTGTTTTTT. This chain connects TRBV6-4 to TRBJ2-2; D is ambiguous. Per the germline V gene, CDR1 is MRHNA and CDR2 is SNTAGT. The length of the CDR3 is 13 residues. V gave up 0 bases and J gave up 5 bases, with 4 bases separating them.